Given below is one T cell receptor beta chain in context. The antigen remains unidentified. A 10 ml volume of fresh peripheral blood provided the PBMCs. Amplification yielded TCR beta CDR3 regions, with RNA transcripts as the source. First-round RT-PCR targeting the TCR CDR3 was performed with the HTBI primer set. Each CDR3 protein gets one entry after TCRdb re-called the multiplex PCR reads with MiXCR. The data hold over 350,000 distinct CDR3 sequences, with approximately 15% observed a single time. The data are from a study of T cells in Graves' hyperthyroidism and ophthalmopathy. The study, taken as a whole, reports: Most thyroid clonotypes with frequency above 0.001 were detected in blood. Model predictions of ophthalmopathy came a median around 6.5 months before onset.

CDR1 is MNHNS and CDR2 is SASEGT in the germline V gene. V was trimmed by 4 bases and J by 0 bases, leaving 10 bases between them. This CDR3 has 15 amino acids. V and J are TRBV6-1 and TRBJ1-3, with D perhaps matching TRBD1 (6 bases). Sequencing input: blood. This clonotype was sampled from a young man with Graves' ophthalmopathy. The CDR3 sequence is CASSAGEPSGNTIYF. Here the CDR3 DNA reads TGTGCCAGCAGTGCAGGGGAACCCTCTGGAAACACCATATATTTT.